The rows below give T cell receptor beta chains drawn from one sample of a study of PD-1 blockade in mismatch repair-deficient tumors. Method: immunoSEQ multiplex PCR; TCRdb's copy keeps in-frame clones and lacks some. The sample consists of 45,000 to 60,000 clones, approximately 80% of them appearing once. Sequences were derived from peripheral blood, sampled 4 weeks after starting pembrolizumab. Receptors were obtained from an adult with mismatch repair-deficient cancer. Both conserved end residues are part of each CDR3. A D gene is named only where the DNA matches it firmly. Clone size, where shown, is once, few, many, or a class for clones that have expanded.

NA | TRBJ2-1 | NA | TRBV7-9 | TGTGCCAGTTCGGCAGCCTACAATGAGCAGTTCTTC | CASSAAYNEQFF
NA | TRBJ2-7 | NA | TRBV6-5 | TGTGCCAGCAGTTCTTCAACAGGGTCGGGGTACTTC | CASSSSTGSGYF
TRBD1 | TRBJ1-3 | NA | TRBV7-2 | TGTGCCAGCAGCCGGGACAGGGGGCAAGGAAACACCATATATTTT | CASSRDRGQGNTIYF
TRBD1 | TRBJ2-7 | NA | TRBV4-2 | TGTGCCAGCAGCCGGCAGAGTTTGACAGGGACCGAGCAGTACTTC | CASSRQSLTGTEQYF
NA | TRBJ2-4 | few | TRBV4-1 | TGCGCCAGCAGCCAAGGCCCAGCGGAACTAGCCAAAAACATTCAGTACTTC | CASSQGPAELAKNIQYF
TRBD1 | TRBJ1-2 | NA | TRBV7-3 | TGTGCCAGCAGCTTAGGCGGACAGGTTGAAGGCTACACCTTC | CASSLGGQVEGYTF
NA | TRBJ1-2 | NA | TRBV11-1 | TGTGCCAGCAGCTTGGGCACCGGTAACTATGGCTACACCTTC | CASSLGTGNYGYTF
NA | TRBJ2-4 | once | TRBV9 | TGTGCCAGCAGCGACCCCCGAGGGGGGGACATTCAGTACTTC | CASSDPRGGDIQYF
NA | TRBJ2-5 | NA | TRBV6-1 | TGTGCCAGCAGTGAAGATACGGGCCCCCGGGAGACCCAGTACTTC | CASSEDTGPRETQYF
NA | TRBJ2-1 | NA | TRBV9 | TGTGCCAGCAGCGTAAGGAGAGCGCCTGTAGGGGCCTACAATGAGCAGTTCTTC | CASSVRRAPVGAYNEQFF
TRBD1 | TRBJ2-3 | once | TRBV10-1 | TGCGCCAGCAGTGGAGGACAGGGCACAGATACGCAGTATTTT | CASSGGQGTDTQYF
TRBD2 | TRBJ2-2 | NA | TRBV29-1 | TGCAGCGTTGACAGACCGGGACTAGCGTTCCGCGCGAACACCGGGGAGCTGTTTTTT | CSVDRPGLAFRANTGELFF